The 3 T cell receptor beta chains below come from one sample, sequenced in a study of long-term antiretroviral therapy in people with HIV. Version v3.0 of the immunoSEQ assay was performed at survey level. Clones were read by immunoSEQ multiplex PCR, and TCRdb kept only the in-frame ones, dropping some. The sample lists about 16,000 clones; roughly 95% were seen once. The sequenced sample was unsorted PBMCs, obtained approximately 11 years after starting antiretroviral therapy. These TCRs come from a man aged 30-40 years with HIV.

The chain combines TRBV9 with TRBJ1-4; D not certain. Germline values: CDR1 SGDLS, CDR2 YYNGEE. Trimming shortened V by 4 bases and J by 8 bases, and 18 bases separated the two germline ends. The length of the CDR3 is 15 residues. CDR3 amino acids: CASSSWPKADEKLFF. DNA of the CDR3: TGTGCCAGCAGCTCATGGCCTAAGGCGGACGAAAAACTGTTTTTT. Supplemented by reference TRBV9 and TRBJ1-4, the full variable domain reads DSGVTQTPKHLITATGQRVTLRCSPRSGDLSVYWYQQSLDQGLQFLIQYYNGEERAKGNILERFSAQQFPDLHSELNLSSLELGDSALYFCASSSWPKADEKLFFGSGTQLSVL.

V usage is TRBV6-1 and J usage is TRBJ2-3, with 7 bases lining up with TRBD2. Germline V lookup: CDR1 MNHNS, CDR2 SASEGT. The CDR3 sequence is 16 residues long. The trim removed 3 bases at V and 4 bases at J, leaving 10 bases unmatched. This CDR3 reads CASSEGGGPLADTQYF. The DNA for the CDR3 is TGTGCCAGCAGTGAGGGCGGGGGTCCCTTGGCAGATACGCAGTATTTT.

The rearrangement uses TRBV2 and TRBJ1-2; the D gene is possibly TRBD1 (5 bases). CDR1 is SNHLY, CDR2 FYNNEI, per germline. The length of the CDR3 is 15 residues. The V end lost 0 bases, the J end lost 4 bases, and 12 bases lay between the germline ends. In DNA, the CDR3 is TGTGCCAGCAGTGAAGCAGGGCAGGGTTTCTATGGCTACACCTTC. Protein product: CASSEAGQGFYGYTF.